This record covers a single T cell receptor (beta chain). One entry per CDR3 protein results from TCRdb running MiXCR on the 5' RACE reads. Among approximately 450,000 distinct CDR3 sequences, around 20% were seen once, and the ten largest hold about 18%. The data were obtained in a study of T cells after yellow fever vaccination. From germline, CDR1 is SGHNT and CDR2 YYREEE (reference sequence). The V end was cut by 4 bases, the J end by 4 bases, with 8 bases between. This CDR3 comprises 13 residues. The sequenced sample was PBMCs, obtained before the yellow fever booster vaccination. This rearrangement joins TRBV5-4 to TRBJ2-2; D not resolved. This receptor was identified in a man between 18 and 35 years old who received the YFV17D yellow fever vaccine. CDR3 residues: CASSGVATGELFF. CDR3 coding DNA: TGTGCCAGCAGCGGTGTGGCCACCGGGGAGCTGTTTTTT.